These 9 T cell receptor beta chains were sequenced from one sample in a study of blood T cells in healthy people across ages. Then a second PCR, running about 6 to 11 cycles, was carried out with a sample-barcoded 5' primer and a J-beta primer mix. TCRdb reanalysed the 5' RACE reads using MiXCR and keeps one entry per CDR3 protein. The sample yields 1.5 million to 2 million distinct CDR3 sequences, more than 35% seen once. The sequencing input was blood. These receptors all come from a human donor in good health.

This clonotype has a handful of counts. The CDR3 DNA is TGTGCCAGTAGTATTCGGCGGATCCCTAATGAAAAACTGTTTTTT. Its protein product is CASSIRRIPNEKLFF. This chain links TRBV19 with TRBJ1-4; no firm D call. Germline V CDR1 and CDR2: LNHDA, SQIVND (reference sequence). The V and J ends lost 3 bases and 3 bases respectively, with 11 bases between them. The CDR3 spans 15 residues. Complete variable domain (other parts from reference TRBV19 and TRBJ1-4): DGGITQSPKYLFRKEGQNVTLSCEQNLNHDAMYWYRQDPGQGLRLIYYSQIVNDFQKGDIAEGYSVSREKKESFPLTVTSAQKNPTAFYLCASSIRRIPNEKLFFGSGTQLSVL.

The rearrangement uses TRBV30 and TRBJ2-1, with D unclear. Trimming pared 0 bases from V and 5 bases from J, leaving 8 bases between. The CDR3 extends over 13 amino acids. CDR1 and CDR2 from the germline V gene are GTSNPN and SVGIG (reference sequence). In nucleotides, the CDR3 is TGTGCCTGGAGTGTCGGCAGACACAATGAGCAGTTCTTC. Its protein product is CAWSVGRHNEQFF.

The V call is TRBV20-1, the J call TRBJ1-1; D gene uncertain. The CDR3 contains 12 residues. Trimming removed 6 bases from V and 7 bases from J, with 15 bases in between. CDR1 is DFQATT, CDR2 SNEGSKA, per germline (reference sequence). The CDR3 DNA is TGCAGTGCCAATGGGATTAGGATTGAAGCTTTCTTT. It is translated as CSANGIRIEAFF.

This clonotype occurred a few times. V is TRBV4-2 and J is TRBJ1-2; TRBD1 might be the D (5 bases). The length of the CDR3 is 14 residues. Trimming took 4 bases from V and 7 from J, leaving 16 bases between them. Germline V gene sequence: CDR1 LGHNA, CDR2 YNFKEQ. The CDR3 reads CASSPSDGTTGYTF. CDR3 DNA sequence: TGTGCCAGCAGCCCGAGCGACGGGACGACTGGCTACACCTTC.

This clonotype has a handful of counts. This sequence joins TRBV6-1 and TRBJ2-7; TRBD2 matches at 11 bases. Germline CDR1 and CDR2: MNHNS and SASEGT. The length of the CDR3 is 18 residues. Trimming took 2 bases from V and 4 from J; bases not matched to a gene: 13. The CDR3, as DNA: TGTGCCAGCAGTGAACTCCTTAGCGGGGGGGAGACCCCATACGAGCAGTACTTC. Translation gives CASSELLSGGETPYEQYF.

This clonotype has just a few counts. V usage is TRBV20-1 and J usage is TRBJ2-7, with D perhaps matching TRBD2 (5 bases). The germline V and J ends were trimmed by 6 bases and 6 bases, with 18 bases remaining between them. The CDR3 has 13 residues. The V gene's germline CDR1 is DFQATT and CDR2 SNEGSKA (reference sequence). The CDR3 protein is CSAPKSRSGEQYF. The CDR3 bases are TGCAGTGCCCCGAAAAGCAGGAGCGGCGAGCAGTACTTC.

V usage is TRBV20-1 and J usage is TRBJ2-5; 8 bases are a match to TRBD1. CDR3 length: 15 amino acids. CDR1 is DFQATT, CDR2 SNEGSKA, per germline (reference sequence). V shed 1 base and J 3 bases; nucleotides not matched to a gene: 7. In DNA, the CDR3 is TGCAGTGCTAGAGTCCAGGGGGCGGTAGAAGAGACCCAGTACTTC. It is translated as CSARVQGAVEETQYF.

V usage is TRBV10-3 and J usage is TRBJ2-7, with 10 positions matching TRBD2. The CDR3 has 15 amino acids. With V trimmed by 8 bases and J by 3 bases, 10 bases remained unmatched. The germline V gene encodes CDR1 ENHRY and CDR2 SYGVKD. The CDR3 coding sequence is TGTGCCATCGGAGACATTAGCGGGGGGCTCTACGAGCAGTACTTC. Its protein product is CAIGDISGGLYEQYF.

The genes are TRBV14 and TRBJ1-5; 7 nucleotides match TRBD1. V lost 0 bases, J lost 13 bases, and 3 bases stayed unmatched. The CDR3 spans 12 residues. Germline CDR1 and CDR2: SGHDN and FVKESK. Here the CDR3 reads CASSQDWGQQHF. DNA for the CDR3: TGTGCCAGCAGCCAAGATTGGGGACAGCAGCATTTT.